This T cell receptor (beta chain) appears in the sequencing data of a study of cytomegalovirus exposure and HLA in healthy donors (dated by TCRdb to between 2016 and 2019). Looking at the study overall: An earlier analysis of 587 of the donors reported more than 250 Gb of sequence data and 100 million to 140 million unique TCR beta sequences from around 200 million T cells. About 280 gigabases of sequencing data and around 85 million unique TCR sequences made up an early release that covered approximately 620 HLA-typed donors. Among the roughly 400 genotyped donors, around 79% belonged to the genetic ancestry cluster associated with self-reported Caucasian donors. The aim of the study was to test whether cataloging public T cell receptors could identify signatures of past pathogen exposure. The study profiled the T cell repertoires of 500 to 800 subjects by immunosequencing and related them to cytomegalovirus serostatus. A separate validation cohort of some 130 different subjects was used in addition to the 666-subject first cohort. The study combined high-throughput TCR immunosequencing, statistical association of individual TCRs with disease status, and machine learning to predict cytomegalovirus infection status. In a later analysis, previously published TCR beta repertoires from 600 to 850 donors were re-analyzed and high-resolution HLA genotyping was added so that TCR occurrence patterns could be studied. In the later analysis, no new phenotypic data were used to find candidate immune exposures; instead, reliance was placed on TCR beta sequences and their occurrence across donors. In an earlier analysis of more than 550 of the donors, high-throughput TCR beta sequencing was used to judge whether each TCR beta V gene segment behaved as functional or pseudogenic. Alongside the repertoire data, information on donor age, sex, ethnicity and CMV serostatus was compiled. A later genetic analysis took genome-wide SNP genotypes for about 60% of the roughly 670 donors and used that subset as a discovery cohort. All discovery cohort repertoires had been generated on a single sequencing platform. Both class I and class II loci were covered by HLA typing, at four-digit resolution. The number of donors typed differed by locus, with roughly 620-640 for A, B, C, DRB1 and DQB1, roughly 520 for DQA1, 600 to 610 for DPA1, and some 470 for DPB1. Five DR-DQ haplotypes were handled as single units for association and clustering because linkage in the cohort was strong. Across roughly 420 genotyped donors of the cohort, an average of 235,054 unique TCR beta nucleotide sequences per donor were sequenced, and approximately 17% of those sequences were non-productive.

Library construction relied on the immunoSEQ multiplex PCR assay. A mixture of 60 forward primers for TCR Vbeta segments and 13 reverse primers for TCR Jbeta segments was used in the multiplex PCR. Amplification of the CDR3 region of rearranged TCR beta genes was performed with a multiplex PCR assay on genomic DNA. The amplified TCR beta libraries were sequenced on the Illumina HiSeq System as 87-base-pair reads. In the source study's methods: A later analysis tallied around 80 million unique TCR beta chains across the approximately 670 repertoires, and some 10 million of those chains were shared by two or more donors. A nearest-neighbor algorithm error-corrected the raw reads and collapsed the reads into unique sequences, merging closely related sequences to remove PCR and sequencing errors. V, D and J gene segments were assigned by aligning CDR3 sequences to IMGT reference sequences. For a sequence to be retained, a match of at least six nucleotides was required to both a V gene segment and a J gene segment. A rearrangement counted as productive if the CDR3 had no stop codons and remained in frame with V and J, and every other rearrangement counted as non-productive. Following IMGT convention, CDR3 was defined as the stretch from the second conserved V-encoded cysteine to the conserved J-encoded phenylalanine. The earlier analysis of about 590 of the donors excluded sequences that lacked an unambiguous match to a single V gene segment. In an earlier analysis of approximately 590 of the donors, a V segment was called functional when productive rearrangements were above 56.7%, and segregating when the standard deviation between donors exceeded 5%. A statistical classification framework was built for diagnosing cytomegalovirus status from the catalog of TCR beta chain sequences. In a later analysis, TCR nucleotide sequences were compared against IMGT/GENE-DB human TR gene sequences so that V and J genes could be assigned. In a later analysis, CDR3 sequences and most-parsimonious VDJ recombination scenarios were assigned using the TCRdist pipeline. In a later analysis, every TCR beta chain was defined by the combination of its CDR3 amino acid sequence and its V-gene family, and reads without a unique V-gene family were dropped. A later analysis removed nearly 600 highly shared, low-generation-probability nucleotide sequences to deal with suspected cross-contamination and a sequencing artifact. In a later analysis, a clonal expansion index was calculated for each public chain from normalized within-repertoire ranks of inferred template counts. Generation probabilities in a later analysis came from a VDJ recombination model fitted to out-of-frame rearrangements, and those results were checked against IGoR. In a later analysis, hypergeometric tests were used to score TCR-TCR, TCR-HLA and TCR-CMV co-occurrence, with a repertoire-size bias correction applied to TCR pairs. A later analysis estimated false discovery rates by permuting HLA or CMV assignments 20 times. In a later analysis, co-occurring TCRs were grouped with DBSCAN, and TCRdist sequence similarity was added when clustering was performed within HLA-allele-positive subsets. Co-occurrence clustering excluded repertoires with fewer than 30,000 or more than 120,000 public chains, plus five with anomalous nucleotide sharing. Here the immuneACCESS table is served through TCRdb, limited to in-frame sequences with V and J called. Missing clones are a known gap in these copies; in checked studies unresolved V genes cover under half, and the rest lacks a known reason. V, J and clone size derive from that table, while D and trimming were established from the DNA sequence. This sample holds 120,000 or so clones; roughly 76% were observed only once. Over 2.5% of the sample lies in the top ten.

The cohort comprised fewer than 700 healthy bone marrow donors. At the time of sampling, every cohort member was nominally healthy, though immune exposures that went unrecorded were likely present. The donor was CMV seronegative and belonged to the group of under 400 seronegative cohort members. A peripheral blood sample was collected from each donor, and TCR beta sequencing was performed on peripheral blood mononuclear cells. Genomic DNA was extracted from the blood cell samples with the Qiagen DNeasy Blood Extraction Kit. V trim: 6 bases; J trim: 3 bases; unmatched bases: 6. CDR1 MNHNY and CDR2 SVGAGI were looked up in the germline V gene (reference sequence). Reading from cysteine to phenylalanine, the CDR3 counts 14 amino acids. Only the CDR3 portion is preserved as DNA: 42 bases, with reading frame beginning at the first base. Points the paper makes about the study in general: Compared with the 666-donor mean, donors in an Asian-associated ancestry cluster had fewer N-insertions in productive TCRs, according to a later genetic analysis. In a later genetic analysis, a missense DCLRE1C variant was associated with V-gene and J-gene trimming of TCR beta chains, and the association was replicated in an independent cohort. Some IMGT-functional V segments, including TRBV6-2 and TRBV6-3, could not be distinguished by the 87-base-pair reads and were therefore excluded. Broadly in line with IMGT annotations, most TCR beta V segments showed up in productive rearrangements about 87% or about 30% of the time in an earlier analysis of 587 of the donors. In this cohort, only TCR beta chains were sequenced, and detectable features were limited by the absence of alpha or paired-chain data. The study gave a list of 150 to 200 TCR beta chains associated with cytomegalovirus. Because HLA typing was unavailable for some donors at each locus, only the typed subset was used in association tests. Specific HLA alleles were associated with about 17,000 TCR beta sequences at a false discovery rate of 0.05 in a later analysis. Presence/absence analyses assumed roughly uniform sequencing depth across donors, an assumption that may not hold. Roughly 15 rarely observed V segments, including chromosome 9 orphons, were excluded from the earlier analysis of approximately 600 of the donors because counts were too low. The only immune exposure information available for the cohort was CMV serostatus. In a later analysis, the rate of TCR association differed among HLA loci, with DRB1 alleles having the most associated TCRs and HLA-C alleles having the fewest. According to the authors, the approach could potentially be generalized to other disease states and immunological phenotypes. Strong co-occurrence of HLA alleles, especially DR and DQ, made assigning TCR associations to individual alleles difficult. In a later analysis, most CMV-associated TCR beta chains were found to appear HLA-restricted, with HLA associations seemingly driven largely by CMV exposure. A few of the identified cytomegalovirus-associated TCR beta chains were confirmed in vitro to be specific for cytomegalovirus antigens. The classifier was reported to diagnose cytomegalovirus status with high specificity and sensitivity in both the original cohort and the validation cohort. Correlated functional status among segregating V segments might reflect linkage disequilibrium, but an unknown experimental factor could not be ruled out. In a later analysis, HLA-associated TCR beta chains showed more clonal expansion and lower generation probabilities than non-associated chains that were equally common. In a later analysis, several top co-occurrence clusters were reported to appear linked to parvovirus B19, influenza, CMV and Epstein-Barr virus. While some public TCRs were present in many individuals, most TCR sequences turned up only very rarely across donors. A group of highly shared sequence variants was considered likely to be a technical artifact of the sequencing pipeline. A further reported finding was that TCR beta sequences accurately predicted the HLA-A and HLA-B alleles for most subjects in the first cohort.

In regard to this clone: No antigen is known for it. Base qualities were left out, and no much larger clone turns up one base away.

The receptor was isolated from a woman between 45 and 65 years old in good health and CMV-seronegative. The chain links TRBV6-6 with TRBJ2-7; 9 junctional bases match TRBD2. Sequenced input: PBMCs. CDR3 region: CASRGLASHYEQYF. The bases read TGTGCCAGCAGGGGACTAGCATCCCACTACGAGCAGTACTTC.